The rows below give T cell receptor beta chains drawn from one sample of a study of CD4 T cells in relation to SARS-CoV-2 and coronaviruses. Data came from immunoSEQ multiplex PCR; TCRdb stores just in-frame clones and leaves some out. The repertoire holds about 35,000 clones, with roughly 83% as singletons. No antigen has been identified for these receptors. Sequenced material: naive CD4+ T cells from PBMCs, cultured in vitro. The receptors shown here come from an adult with COVID-19. Each CDR3 is given with its conserved first and last residue. Each record gives: clone size, D gene, J gene, V gene, CDR3 protein, CDR3 DNA. A D gene is named only where the DNA matches it firmly. Clone size is not always given. Where it is, it says once, few, many or a class for expanded clones.

>.|TRBD2|TRBJ2-3|TRBV7-3
CASGTSGTDTQYF
TGTGCCAGTGGGACTAGCGGCACAGATACGCAGTATTTT
>.|TRBD1|TRBJ1-5|TRBV18
CASSQTGGFGQPQHF
TGTGCCAGCTCACAGACAGGGGGCTTTGGTCAGCCCCAGCATTTT
>.|TRBD1|TRBJ2-1|TRBV28
CASSWTGEGEQFF
TGTGCCAGCAGTTGGACAGGGGAAGGTGAGCAGTTCTTC
>.|.|TRBJ2-2|TRBV5-1
CASTSTYTGELFF
TGCGCCAGCACCTCGACGTACACCGGGGAGCTGTTTTTT
>.|TRBD1|TRBJ2-1|TRBV14
CASTYGTAYNEQFF
TGTGCCAGCACCTACGGGACAGCCTACAATGAGCAGTTCTTC
>.|.|TRBJ2-1|TRBV28
CASSLIQNEQFF
TGTGCCAGCAGTTTAATTCAAAATGAGCAGTTCTTC
>few|.|TRBJ2-2|TRBV2
CASSEEGGWTGELFF
TGTGCCAGCAGTGAGGAGGGGGGTTGGACCGGGGAGCTGTTTTTT
>.|TRBD1|TRBJ2-7|TRBV24-1
CATSDATGENEQYF
TGTGCCACCAGTGATGCGACAGGGGAGAACGAGCAGTACTTC
>few|TRBD1|TRBJ1-2|TRBV19
CASSSSGTGPYGYTF
TGTGCCAGTAGTTCTTCCGGGACAGGTCCGTATGGCTACACCTTC
>.|.|TRBJ1-4|TRBV27
CASSPDRLNEKLFF
TGTGCCAGCAGTCCTGACAGGCTTAATGAAAAACTGTTTTTT
>.|TRBD1|TRBJ1-5|TRBV18
CASSYDRDQPQHF
TGTGCCAGCTCATACGACAGGGATCAGCCCCAGCATTTT
>few|TRBD1|TRBJ1-2|TRBV24-1
CATSDWDRSYGYTF
TGTGCCACCAGTGATTGGGACAGGAGCTATGGCTACACCTTC
>.|TRBD2|TRBJ2-3|TRBV28
CASSLYGTSGTITDTQYF
TGTGCCAGCAGTTTATATGGGACTAGCGGGACAATCACAGATACGCAGTATTTT
>.|.|TRBJ1-6|TRBV5-1
CASSPDISDSPLHF
TGCGCCAGCAGCCCAGACATCTCTGATTCACCCCTCCACTTT
>.|.|TRBJ1-1|TRBV7-6
CASSLEGLRSEAFF
TGTGCCAGCAGCTTGGAAGGGTTGCGGTCTGAAGCTTTCTTT
>once|.|TRBJ2-5|TRBV5-6
CASSIQTGRETQYF
TGTGCCAGCAGCATCCAGACAGGTCGAGAGACCCAGTACTTC
>.|.|TRBJ1-1|TRBV18
CASSPRDLNTEAFF
TGTGCCAGCTCACCCCGGGATTTGAACACTGAAGCTTTCTTT
>.|.|TRBJ1-3|TRBV18
CASSPIRGHSGNTIYF
TGTGCCAGCTCACCGATCAGGGGACACTCTGGAAACACCATATATTTT
>.|.|TRBJ2-1|TRBV5-6
CASSWIVGTYNEQFF
TGTGCCAGCAGCTGGATAGTGGGGACCTACAATGAGCAGTTCTTC
>.|TRBD1|TRBJ1-1|TRBV6-5
CASRGQYREAFF
TGTGCCAGCAGGGGACAGTATCGTGAAGCTTTCTTT
>once|.|TRBJ2-6|TRBV7-2
CASSLSSGANVLTF
TGTGCCAGCAGCTTAAGCTCTGGGGCCAACGTCCTGACTTTC
>.|TRBD2|TRBJ2-7|TRBV7-6
CASSLETGLEAYEQYF
TGTGCCAGCAGCTTAGAGACGGGACTAGAAGCCTACGAGCAGTACTTC
>.|.|TRBJ2-2|TRBV3-1/TRBV3-2
CASSLRPLLNTGELFF
TGTGCCAGCAGCCTAAGGCCTCTGCTGAACACCGGGGAGCTGTTTTTT
>.|TRBD1|TRBJ2-5|TRBV10-2
CASSDRGRGTQYF
TGCGCCAGCAGCGACAGGGGGCGAGGGACCCAGTACTTC
>.|.|TRBJ2-3|TRBV14
CASSPRQYTDTQYF
TGTGCCAGCAGCCCTAGACAGTACACAGATACGCAGTATTTT
>.|TRBD2|TRBJ2-5|TRBV9
CASSEGLATQETQYF
TGTGCCAGCAGCGAGGGACTAGCGACCCAAGAGACCCAGTACTTC
>.|TRBD2|TRBJ2-5|TRBV5-1
CASSLAGGHQETQYF
TGCGCCAGCAGCTTAGCGGGAGGACATCAAGAGACCCAGTACTTC
>.|.|TRBJ1-1|TRBV5-1
CASSFFFRRGLETEAFF
TGCGCCAGCAGCTTCTTTTTCCGCAGGGGCCTCGAGACTGAAGCTTTCTTT
>.|TRBD1|TRBJ1-6|TRBV9
CASSVRQGYNSPLHF
TGTGCCAGCAGCGTCAGACAGGGATATAATTCACCCCTCCACTTT
>.|TRBD2|TRBJ2-1|TRBV2
CASRETSGSSYNEQFF
TGTGCCAGCAGAGAAACTAGCGGGAGCTCCTACAATGAGCAGTTCTTC
>.|TRBD2|TRBJ2-3|TRBV7-2
CASSLSGGLPGAQYF
TGTGCCAGCAGCTTAAGCGGGGGGCTCCCGGGTGCGCAGTATTTT
>.|.|TRBJ1-1|TRBV30
CAWSVFGRMNTEAFF
TGTGCCTGGAGTGTTTTTGGCAGGATGAACACTGAAGCTTTCTTT
>once|TRBD2|TRBJ2-3|TRBV7-3
CASSRGLAGGDTQYF
TGTGCCAGCAGCCGGGGACTAGCGGGAGGAGATACGCAGTATTTT
>.|.|TRBJ1-5|TRBV18
CASSPGNARDQPQHF
TGTGCCAGCTCACCAGGGAATGCTCGAGATCAGCCCCAGCATTTT
>few|.|TRBJ1-5|TRBV6-1
CASSEANGGVPQPQHF
TGTGCCAGCAGTGAAGCGAATGGTGGGGTCCCCCAGCCCCAGCATTTT
>.|.|TRBJ1-1|TRBV7-3
CASSSYPKGEAFF
TGTGCCAGCAGCTCTTACCCCAAAGGGGAGGCTTTCTTT
>.|TRBD2|TRBJ2-3|TRBV4-3
CASSHRLAEVTDTQYF
TGCGCCAGCAGCCACCGTCTAGCGGAAGTCACAGATACGCAGTATTTT
>.|TRBD1|TRBJ2-7|TRBV28
CASSLDRGLYEQYF
TGTGCCAGCAGTTTAGACAGGGGGCTATACGAGCAGTACTTC
>.|.|TRBJ2-3|TRBV27
CASSPKTDTQYF
TGTGCCAGCAGTCCAAAGACAGATACGCAGTATTTT
>.|.|TRBJ1-6|TRBV6-6
CASRDFLGNSPLHF
TGTGCCAGCAGGGACTTTTTGGGCAATTCACCCCTCCACTTT
>.|.|TRBJ2-5|TRBV5-1
CASSFSGRREETQYF
TGCGCCAGCAGCTTTAGCGGAAGACGAGAAGAGACCCAGTACTTC
>.|.|TRBJ2-6|TRBV18
CASSTKYSGANVLTF
TGTGCCAGCTCAACCAAATATTCCGGGGCCAACGTCCTGACTTTC
>.|.|TRBJ2-3|TRBV2
CASVKQGPSSDTQYF
TGTGCCAGCGTAAAACAGGGCCCATCGTCAGATACGCAGTATTTT
>once|.|TRBJ2-4|TRBV10-3
CAISDDTLAKNIQYF
TGTGCCATCAGTGATGACACCCTAGCCAAAAACATTCAGTACTTC
>few|.|TRBJ2-3|TRBV7-3
CASSFTPSTDTQYF
TGTGCCAGCAGCTTTACTCCTAGCACAGATACGCAGTATTTT